This entry concerns a single TCR beta chain. The data originate from a study of blood T cell repertoires in COVID-19. Study-level information: Samples taken during acute and convalescent COVID-19 were collected in the United States, Italy and Spain. Nucleic acid was either cDNA or gDNA, and it came from T cells, B-cell-depleted T cells, or PBMCs.

In the original workflow: Reference gene primer amplification yielded estimated nucleated cell counts. Measured with immunoSEQ multiplex PCR; TCRdb has only the in-frame clones, and not every one. D and trimming were read from the DNA, whereas the V and J calls and clone size are those reported in that table. The sample yields around 260,000 clones, roughly 89% seen once. CDR3 length equals 16 residues. V lost 5 bases, J lost 5 bases, and 14 bases stayed unmatched. Germline lookup yields CDR1 SGHVS and CDR2 FNYEAQ. Sequencing used peripheral blood. This clonotype was sampled from a woman aged 40 to 55 who had recovered from COVID-19. The V call is TRBV7-6, the J call TRBJ2-5, with 7 bases fitting TRBD1. The CDR3 sequence is CASSPLGGGLGETQYF. As DNA, the CDR3 is TGTGCCAGCAGCCCATTAGGGGGCGGCCTGGGGGAGACCCAGTACTTC.